This passage covers 13 T cell receptor beta chains from one sample sequenced in a study of identifying expanded T cells in peripheral blood. Assay: immunoSEQ multiplex PCR; the TCRdb copy retains only in-frame clones and omits some. The sample carries 100,000 to 150,000 clones, approximately 84% recorded once. Sequencing was performed on blood. The receptors were sampled from a person aged 18 to 70 in good health.

V usage is TRBV9 and J usage is TRBJ1-5; D perhaps matches TRBD1 (5 bases). The germline V gene has CDR1 SGDLS and CDR2 YYNGEE. The CDR3 consists of 15 residues. V shed 3 bases and J shed 4 bases, with 14 bases lying between them. The CDR3 loop reads CASSAGGGPNQPQHF. As DNA, the CDR3 is TGTGCCAGCAGCGCCGGTGGGGGTCCGAATCAGCCCCAGCATTTT.

The chain links TRBV19 to TRBJ2-7; D gene ambiguous. Germline lookup yields CDR1 LNHDA and CDR2 SQIVND (reference sequence). CDR3 size: 12 residues. Trimming pared 1 base from V and 2 bases from J, leaving 3 bases between. The CDR3 here is CASSIGTYEQYF. CDR3 nucleotide sequence: TGTGCCAGTAGTATAGGGACCTACGAGCAGTACTTC.

This chain connects TRBV19 to TRBJ1-6; D gene uncertain. Trimming shortened V by 8 bases and J by 0 bases, and 8 bases separated the two germline ends. There are 14 residues in the CDR3. Looked up from germline, CDR1 is LNHDA and CDR2 is SQIVND (reference sequence). The chain's CDR3 is CASCLSSYNSPLHF. CDR3 nucleotide sequence: TGTGCCAGTTGTCTGAGCTCCTATAATTCACCCCTCCACTTT.

This clone was detected once. The chain uses TRBV5-4 and TRBJ1-1; D gene unclear. The V and J ends lost 2 bases and 1 base respectively, with 9 bases between them. The CDR3 covers 14 residues. Looked up from germline, CDR1 is SGHNT and CDR2 is YYREEE (reference sequence). In nucleotides, the CDR3 is TGTGCCAGCAGCTTTGACCGGGGGAACACTGAAGCTTTCTTT. Its translation: CASSFDRGNTEAFF.

J is TRBJ2-2 and V is TRBV2; the match to TRBD2 covers 13 bases. V lost 2 bases, J lost 2 bases, and 2 bases stayed unmatched. CDR1 is SNHLY, CDR2 FYNNEI, per germline. The CDR3 covers 17 residues. Written as DNA, the CDR3 is TGTGCCAGCAGTGAAACTAGCGGGGGGGTTAACACCGGGGAGCTGTTTTTT. This gives the protein CASSETSGGVNTGELFF.

This sequence joins TRBV11-1 and TRBJ1-1; D gene ambiguous. The CDR3 spans 13 residues. In germline, CDR1 is SGHAT, CDR2 FQDESV (reference sequence). With 5 bases removed from V and 9 bases from J, the gap between germline ends came to 16 bases. The CDR3 region has the DNA TGTGCCAGCAGCCTCGACGGAAGAGGTAAAGCTTTCTTT. Protein product: CASSLDGRGKAFF.

This chain uses TRBV4-3 with TRBJ1-3; tentatively, D is TRBD1 (5 bases). Germline V gene lookup returns CDR1 LGHNA and CDR2 YSLEER. The V gene lost 4 bases and the J gene lost 0 bases, with 13 bases spanning the gap. The CDR3 is 16 residues long. As DNA, the CDR3 is TGCGCCAGCAGCCCCCAACAGGCGGACTCTGGAAACACCATATATTTT. It encodes CASSPQQADSGNTIYF.

This chain uses TRBV7-3 with TRBJ2-1, with 10 bases aligning to TRBD1. This CDR3 region has 15 residues. The V gene's germline CDR1 is SGHTA and CDR2 FQGTGA. The V segment lost 5 bases and the J segment 3 bases; nucleotides outside the gene matches: 4. CDR3 DNA: TGTGCCAGCAGCGTGACAGGGGGCCTCTACAATGAGCAGTTCTTC. Translating it yields CASSVTGGLYNEQFF.

The count of this clone is one. The CDR3 loop reads CASSLAGQFSGNTIYF. The CDR3 DNA reads as TGTGCCAGCAGCTTGGCGGGACAATTCTCTGGAAACACCATATATTTT. The J gene is TRBJ1-3, the V gene TRBV11-2; D perhaps matches TRBD1 (6 bases). V lost 3 bases and J lost 0, with 12 bases in between. The CDR3 has 16 residues. CDR1 is SGHAT, CDR2 FQNNGV, per germline. The complete variable domain, with remaining parts taken from reference TRBV11-2 and TRBJ1-3, reads EAGVAQSPRYKIIEKRQSVAFWCNPISGHATLYWYQQILGQGPKLLIQFQNNGVVDDSQLPKDRFSAERLKGVDSTLKIQPAKLEDSAVYLCASSLAGQFSGNTIYFGEGSWLTVV.

The chain is built from TRBV7-2 and TRBJ2-5; TRBD2 aligns across 8 bases. CDR1 SGHTA and CDR2 FQGNSA come from the germline V gene. Losses at the gene ends were 3 bases for V and 14 bases for J; bases not matched to a gene: 14. This CDR3 is 14 amino acids long. This CDR3 reads CASSFRVSGERIYF. For the CDR3, the DNA is TGTGCCAGCAGCTTCCGGGTTAGCGGGGAGAGGATCTACTTC.

The chain carries TRBV11-3 and TRBJ1-6; 7 nucleotides line up with TRBD1. J gave up 4 bases and V 0 bases, and 9 bases lay outside the gene matches. The CDR3 sequence is 18 residues long. Germline V gene data show CDR1 as SGHNT and CDR2 as YENEEA. CDR3 in DNA: TGTGCCAGCAGCTTAGATCAAGGGGGCAGCAATTATAATTCACCCCTCCACTTT. This translates into CASSLDQGGSNYNSPLHF.

Only one count was recorded for this clone. The V gene is TRBV27, the J gene TRBJ1-3; perhaps TRBD1 as D (5 bases). The germline gives CDR1 MNHEY, CDR2 SMNVEV (reference sequence). The CDR3 length is 14 residues. V lost 3 bases and J 0 bases, leaving 6 bases between the germline ends. CDR3 DNA: TGTGCCAGCAGTTTCGGGGGCTCTGGAAACACCATATATTTT. It encodes CASSFGGSGNTIYF.

This clone appeared a few times. This rearrangement joins TRBV19 to TRBJ1-3; D is unclear. Trimming took off 8 bases at V and 4 bases at J, with 6 bases between the two ends. CDR1 is LNHDA and CDR2 is SQIVND in the germline V gene (reference sequence). CDR3 size: 11 residues. As DNA, the CDR3 is TGTGCCAGTGGCAGGGGAAACACCATATATTTT. This sequence encodes CASGRGNTIYF.